The 7 T cell receptor beta chains below come from one sample, sequenced in a study of OX40 agonist ivuxolimab in advanced cancers. Sequencing used immunoSEQ multiplex PCR; TCRdb keeps in-frame clones, though not all of them. The sample includes about 30,000 clones, 80% of them seen just once. The specimen was CD4+ or CD8+ T cells sorted from blood, collected in a trial of the OX40 agonist ivuxolimab. Receptors originate from an adult with an advanced solid tumor such as melanoma, head and neck, liver or kidney cancer.

This clone showed up just once. The V and J genes are TRBV28 and TRBJ1-2; possibly TRBD1 for D (5 bases). V was pared by 6 bases and J by 5 bases, with 16 bases between. Looked up from germline, CDR1 is MDHEN and CDR2 is SYDVKM. The CDR3 runs to 14 residues. The CDR3 region has the DNA TGTGCCAGCAGGGGCAGGGATTTTAGTTATGGCTACACCTTC. Residues: CASRGRDFSYGYTF.

The chain is built from TRBV4-2 and TRBJ1-5; D is possibly TRBD1 (5 bases). The CDR3 runs 15 residues. The V end was cut by 0 bases, the J end by 5 bases, with 11 bases between. The germline V gene has CDR1 LGHNA and CDR2 YNFKEQ. CDR3 residues: CASSQEPGTYQPQHF. The CDR3 DNA sequence: TGTGCCAGCAGCCAAGAACCAGGGACTTATCAGCCCCAGCATTTT.

The CDR3 coding sequence is TGCGCCAGCAGCGTCGTAGCGGGGGCTCTCTACGAGCAGTACTTC. This encodes CASSVVAGALYEQYF. V and J are TRBV5-1 and TRBJ2-7, with TRBD2 identical over 9 bases. Trimming at V came to 4 bases and at J to 3 bases, leaving 8 bases not matched to a gene. The germline CDR1 and CDR2 sequences are SGHRS and YFSETQ. The CDR3 spans 15 residues.

The gene calls are TRBV6-1 and TRBJ1-1; D is perhaps TRBD1 (5 bases). This CDR3 has 10 residues. Trimming removed 6 bases at V and 10 bases at J, with 9 bases between. CDR1 MNHNS and CDR2 SASEGT come from the germline V gene. CDR3 coding DNA: TGTGCCAGCAGGTGGGGCTCAGCTTTCTTT. It encodes CASRWGSAFF.

The table lists this clone with a count of one. The V call is TRBV5-1, the J call TRBJ1-4; no firm D call. The CDR3 covers 14 residues. The V end lost 0 bases, the J end lost 4 bases, and 7 bases lay between the germline ends. The germline CDR1 and CDR2 sequences are SGHRS and YFSETQ. Here the CDR3 reads CASSLGGVNEKLFF. As DNA, the CDR3 is TGCGCCAGCAGCTTGGGCGGTGTTAATGAAAAACTGTTTTTT.

The chain carries TRBV2 and TRBJ2-3; the match to TRBD2 covers 8 bases. CDR1 is SNHLY, CDR2 FYNNEI, per germline. The CDR3 totals 15 residues. Trimming cost V 6 bases and J 2 bases; bases outside gene matches: 7. The CDR3 region is CASRSGGGITDTQYF. CDR3 nucleotide sequence: TGTGCCAGCAGGTCTGGCGGGGGGATCACAGATACGCAGTATTTT.

V is TRBV6-5 and J is TRBJ1-2; 8 bases align to TRBD1. CDR3 size: 13 residues. Germline lookup yields CDR1 MNHEY and CDR2 SVGAGI. Trimming removed 4 bases from V and 8 bases from J; junction bases left unmatched: 6. CDR3 nucleotides: TGTGCCAGCAGTTCAGGGGGCACCCGAGGCTACACCTTC. Translated: CASSSGGTRGYTF.